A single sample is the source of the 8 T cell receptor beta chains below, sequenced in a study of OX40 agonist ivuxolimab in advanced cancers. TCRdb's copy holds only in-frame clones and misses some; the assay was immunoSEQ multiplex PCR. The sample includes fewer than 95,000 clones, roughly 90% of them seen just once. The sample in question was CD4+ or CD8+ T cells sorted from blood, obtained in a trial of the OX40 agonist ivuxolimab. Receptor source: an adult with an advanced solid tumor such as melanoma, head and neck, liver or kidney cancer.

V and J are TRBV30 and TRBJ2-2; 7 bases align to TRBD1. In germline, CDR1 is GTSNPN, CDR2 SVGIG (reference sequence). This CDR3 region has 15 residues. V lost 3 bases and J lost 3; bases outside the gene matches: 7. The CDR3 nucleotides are TGTGCCTGGAGACTGTTTACAGGGGACACCGGGGAGCTGTTTTTT. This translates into CAWRLFTGDTGELFF.

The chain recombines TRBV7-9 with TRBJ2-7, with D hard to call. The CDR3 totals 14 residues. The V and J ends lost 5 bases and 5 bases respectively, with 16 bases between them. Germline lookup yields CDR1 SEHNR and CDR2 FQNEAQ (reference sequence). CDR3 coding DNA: TGTGCCAGCAGCCCTTATCTAAACGGCGACGAGCAGTACTTC. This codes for CASSPYLNGDEQYF. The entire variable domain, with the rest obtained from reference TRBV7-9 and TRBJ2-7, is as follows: DTGVSQNPRHKITKRGQNVTFRCDPISEHNRLYWYRQTLGQGPEFLTYFQNEAQLEKSRLLSDRFSAERPKGSFSTLEIQRTEQGDSAMYLCASSPYLNGDEQYFGPGTRLTVT.

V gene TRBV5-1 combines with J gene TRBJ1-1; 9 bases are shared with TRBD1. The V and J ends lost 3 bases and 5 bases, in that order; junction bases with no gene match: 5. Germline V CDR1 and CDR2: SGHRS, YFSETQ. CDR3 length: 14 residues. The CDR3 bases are TGCGCCAGCAGCTCGGACAGGGGAGGAACTGAAGCTTTCTTT. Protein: CASSSDRGGTEAFF.

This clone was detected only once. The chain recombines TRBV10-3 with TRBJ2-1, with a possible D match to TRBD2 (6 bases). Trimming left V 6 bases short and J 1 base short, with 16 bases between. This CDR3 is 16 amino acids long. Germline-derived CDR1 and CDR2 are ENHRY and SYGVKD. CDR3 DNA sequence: TGTGCCATCAGCGGGGACTCGCGGTTATCCTACAATGAGCAGTTCTTC. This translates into CAISGDSRLSYNEQFF.

CDR3 in amino acids: CASSLVPGQQFYEQYF. CDR3 nucleotide sequence: TGTGCCAGCAGCTTAGTTCCGGGTCAGCAATTCTACGAGCAGTACTTC. The chain combines TRBV7-2 with TRBJ2-7; D not certain. V was pared by 1 base and J by 3 bases, with 16 bases between. Germline V gene lookup returns CDR1 SGHTA and CDR2 FQGNSA. CDR3 size: 16 residues.

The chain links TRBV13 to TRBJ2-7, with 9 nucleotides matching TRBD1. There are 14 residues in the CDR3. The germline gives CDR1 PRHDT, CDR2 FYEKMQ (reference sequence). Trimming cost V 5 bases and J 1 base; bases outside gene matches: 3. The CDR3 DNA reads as TGTGCCAGCAGCCCCGGGACAGGGTCCTACGAGCAGTACTTC. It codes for CASSPGTGSYEQYF.

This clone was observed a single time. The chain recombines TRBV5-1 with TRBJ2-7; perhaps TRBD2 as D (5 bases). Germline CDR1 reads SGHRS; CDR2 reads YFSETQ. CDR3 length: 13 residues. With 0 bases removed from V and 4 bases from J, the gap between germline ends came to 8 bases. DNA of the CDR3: TGCGCCAGCAGCTTGGCCGGGGTGTACGAGCAGTACTTC. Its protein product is CASSLAGVYEQYF.

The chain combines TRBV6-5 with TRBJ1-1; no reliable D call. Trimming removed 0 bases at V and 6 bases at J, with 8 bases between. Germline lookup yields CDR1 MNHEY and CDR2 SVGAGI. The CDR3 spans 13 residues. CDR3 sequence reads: CASSYSGIAEAFF. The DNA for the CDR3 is TGTGCCAGCAGTTACTCAGGGATAGCTGAAGCTTTCTTT.